The 20 T cell receptor beta chains given below trace back to one sample, sequenced in a study of regulatory T cells in long-lasting Graves disease. To make TCR beta libraries, researchers used iRepertoire HTBI primers and Arm-PCR of CDR3 regions. TCRdb itself ran the multiplex PCR reads through MiXCR, one entry per CDR3 protein. This sample yields around 400,000 distinct CDR3 sequences, of which around 16% are seen a single time; 20% to 25% belongs to the top ten. Time point given: newly diagnosed GD, antithyroid drugs for less than 3 months. Isolated PBMC RNA provided the starting material for the TCR library. The material was peripheral blood mononuclear cells (PBMCs), obtained at new diagnosis, from a patient treated with antithyroid drugs. The receptors originated from a female donor with Graves disease.

This clonotype showed up many times. The chain is built from TRBV12-3 or TRBV12-4 and TRBJ1-6; D not resolved. The CDR3 spans 14 residues. Trimming removed 6 bases at V and 10 bases at J, with 16 bases between. The CDR3 loop is CASSHRNPASPLHF. The CDR3 bases are TGTGCCAGCAGCCACCGCAACCCGGCGTCACCCCTCCACTTT.

This clonotype was observed at least ten times. J is TRBJ1-1 and V is TRBV6-2 or TRBV6-3; D perhaps matches TRBD1 (6 bases). Trimming stripped 0 bases from V and 7 bases from J, with 15 bases between. The CDR3 is made up of 15 amino acids. CDR1 MNHEY and CDR2 SVGEGT come from the germline V gene. The CDR3 sequence is CASSYSPRGLGEAFF. As DNA, the CDR3 is TGTGCCAGCAGTTACTCGCCCAGGGGTTTGGGTGAAGCTTTCTTT.

This clonotype appeared many times. This chain connects TRBV4-1 to TRBJ2-2, with no clear D. Trimming removed 2 bases at V and 3 bases at J, with 7 bases between. The length of the CDR3 is 14 residues. CDR1 MGHRA and CDR2 YSYEKL come from the germline V gene. The CDR3 is CASSQFPDTGELFF. CDR3 coding DNA: TGCGCCAGCAGCCAATTCCCGGACACCGGGGAGCTGTTTTTT.

This clonotype was recorded many times. This rearrangement joins TRBV15 to TRBJ1-2; TRBD1 matches at 9 bases. J was trimmed by 5 bases and V by 1 base; bases with no gene match: 14. The CDR3 has 18 residues. CDR1 is LNHNV and CDR2 is YYDKDF in the germline V gene (reference sequence). The CDR3 nucleotides are TGTGCCACCAGCAGAGCCCGGGACAGGGAGTGGGGGGGTTATGGCTACACCTTC. It codes for CATSRARDREWGGYGYTF.

This clonotype was seen many times. The chain combines TRBV5-6 with TRBJ2-7; D is unclear. The CDR3 runs to 14 residues. Trimming stripped 5 bases from V and 3 bases from J, with 15 bases between. The germline V gene encodes CDR1 SGHDT and CDR2 YYEEEE. As DNA, the CDR3 is TGTGCCAGCAGTACCGCCGTGACGAGCTACGAGCAGTACTTC. The encoded protein is CASSTAVTSYEQYF.

This clonotype was detected ten times or more. The V and J genes are TRBV20-1 and TRBJ1-2; no firm D call. Germline loops: CDR1 DFQATT, CDR2 SNEGSKA (reference sequence). Trimming cost V 3 bases and J 7 bases, with 15 bases left between them. The CDR3 covers 13 residues. This chain's CDR3 is CSAREDLISGYTF. In nucleotides, the CDR3 is TGCAGTGCTAGGGAGGACCTGATCAGTGGCTACACCTTC.

This clonotype was recorded many times. The gene calls are TRBV10-3 and TRBJ2-5, with 9 positions matching TRBD1. The junction had 12 bases not matched to a gene; V was cut back by 6 bases and J by 4 bases. The CDR3 length is 16 residues. From germline, CDR1 is ENHRY and CDR2 SYGVKD. The CDR3 DNA reads TGTGCCATCAGACCCGGACAGGGGTTCGACGGAGAGACCCAGTACTTC. Protein sequence: CAIRPGQGFDGETQYF.

This clonotype was picked up many times. This chain links TRBV14 with TRBJ2-1; D is unresolved. Trimming pared 1 base from V and 1 base from J, leaving 8 bases between. The CDR3 runs to 15 residues. The germline CDR1 and CDR2 sequences are SGHDN and FVKESK. The CDR3 here is CASSQVRKSYNEQFF. In nucleotides, the CDR3 is TGTGCCAGCAGCCAAGTGCGGAAGTCCTACAATGAGCAGTTCTTC.

V gene TRBV19 combines with J gene TRBJ2-2, with TRBD2 identical over 7 bases. This CDR3 spans 15 amino acids. The V gene end was trimmed by 5 bases and the J gene end by 6 bases; junction bases not matched to a gene: 9. CDR1 is LNHDA, CDR2 SQIVND, per germline (reference sequence). CDR3 in amino acids: CASSWTRKSAGELFF. Written as DNA, the CDR3 is TGTGCCAGTAGTTGGACTAGGAAATCTGCCGGGGAGCTGTTTTTT. Full variable domain (missing parts from reference TRBV19 and TRBJ2-2): DGGITQSPKYLFRKEGQNVTLSCEQNLNHDAMYWYRQDPGQGLRLIYYSQIVNDFQKGDIAEGYSVSREKKESFPLTVTSAQKNPTAFYLCASSWTRKSAGELFFGEGSRLTVL.

This clonotype was detected ten times or more. The chain combines TRBV28 with TRBJ1-1; TRBD1 aligns across 8 bases. V was pared by 7 bases and J by 3 bases, with 10 bases of the junction left unmatched. Germline loops: CDR1 MDHEN, CDR2 SYDVKM. The length of the CDR3 is 15 residues. The CDR3 loop is CASTQYAGGYTEAFF. Written as DNA, the CDR3 is TGTGCCAGCACCCAATACGCAGGGGGCTACACTGAAGCTTTCTTT.

This clonotype was counted ten times or more. V and J are TRBV12-3 or TRBV12-4 and TRBJ2-3, with 10 bases lining up with TRBD1. V dropped 4 bases and J dropped 2; count of bases not matched to a gene: 3. The length of the CDR3 is 15 residues. The CDR3 here is CASSSGTGATDTQYF. Here the CDR3 DNA reads TGTGCCAGCAGTTCCGGGACAGGGGCCACAGATACGCAGTATTTT.

This clonotype was seen many times. V gene TRBV20-1 combines with J gene TRBJ1-2; D might be TRBD1 (5 bases). CDR1 is DFQATT, CDR2 SNEGSKA, per germline (reference sequence). The CDR3 is made up of 16 amino acids. The ends were cut back, 0 bases at V and 8 bases at J, with 22 bases in the middle. The CDR3 bases are TGCAGTGCTAGAGACCCCAGACAGTTGGGCTCAACGGGCTACACCTTC. Protein: CSARDPRQLGSTGYTF.

The chain carries TRBV7-9 and TRBJ1-6; D is unclear. The V and J ends lost 1 base and 5 bases respectively, with 12 bases between them. CDR1 SEHNR and CDR2 FQNEAQ come from the germline V gene (reference sequence). The CDR3 has 16 amino acids. The CDR3 reads CASSLGRSGDNSPLHF. The CDR3, as DNA: TGTGCCAGCAGCTTAGGTAGATCGGGTGATAATTCACCCCTCCACTTT.

V usage is TRBV12-3 or TRBV12-4 and J usage is TRBJ2-3; a possible D gene is TRBD2 (6 bases). The CDR3 has 15 amino acids. V was shortened by 5 bases and J by 2 bases, with 14 bases between the two germline ends. Written as DNA, the CDR3 is TGTGCCAGCAGTGAGGTTAGCGGTTCCACAGATACGCAGTATTTT. It translates to CASSEVSGSTDTQYF.

This clonotype was recorded at least ten times. The chain employs TRBV9 and TRBJ2-1; D perhaps matches TRBD2 (6 bases). With 1 base removed from V and 7 bases from J, the gap between germline ends came to 15 bases. Per the germline V gene, CDR1 is SGDLS and CDR2 is YYNGEE. The CDR3 extends over 15 amino acids. CDR3 residues: CASSVLGLSRNEQFF. CDR3 DNA sequence: TGTGCCAGCAGCGTACTGGGACTTAGCAGGAATGAGCAGTTCTTC.

The V gene is TRBV11-2, the J gene TRBJ2-2; TRBD2 matches at 10 bases. Per the germline V gene, CDR1 is SGHAT and CDR2 is FQNNGV. This CDR3 contains 19 residues. The V gene end was trimmed by 0 bases and the J gene end by 6 bases; junction bases not matched to a gene: 13. The CDR3 DNA reads as TGTGCCAGCAGCTTAGATTTTTTGTCTAGCGGGAGCATGGCCGGGGAGCTGTTTTTT. It encodes CASSLDFLSSGSMAGELFF.

This clonotype was detected many times. This chain joins TRBV6-5 and TRBJ2-2; D is undetermined. Germline assignment: CDR1 MNHEY and CDR2 SVGAGI. The CDR3 totals 14 residues. The V end lost 4 bases, the J end lost 3 bases, and 9 bases lay between the germline ends. The CDR3 loop is CASSSAGDTGELFF. The DNA for the CDR3 is TGTGCCAGCAGTTCGGCAGGAGACACCGGGGAGCTGTTTTTT.

Of note for this clonotype: A much larger clonotype is one base distant, so this may be a read error. The gene calls are TRBV7-2 and TRBJ2-3; TRBD1 or TRBD2 may be the D gene (5 bases each). Germline V lookup: CDR1 SGHTA, CDR2 FQGNSA. This CDR3 contains 14 residues. CDR3 nucleotides: TGTGCCTGCAGCTTAGGGGACGGGCAAGATACGCAGTATTTT. Its translation: CACSLGDGQDTQYF.

This clonotype was recorded many times. The rearrangement joins TRBV5-6 to TRBJ2-1, with TRBD1 matching 12 bases. The CDR3 consists of 15 residues. Per the germline V gene, CDR1 is SGHDT and CDR2 is YYEEEE. The V gene end was trimmed by 3 bases and the J gene end by 6 bases; junction bases not matched to a gene: 4. The CDR3, as DNA: TGTGCCAGCAGCTCAGGGACAGGGGGCAGCAATGAGCAGTTCTTC. Encoded protein: CASSSGTGGSNEQFF.

With regard to this clonotype: This may arise from a read error, as a much more abundant clone is one base away. This CDR3 reads CASTPKGAQYF. The CDR3 DNA reads as TGTGCCAGCACCCCAAAGGGCGCCCAGTACTTC. The chain combines TRBV6-1 with TRBJ2-5; D uncertain. This CDR3 region has 11 residues. Per germline, CDR1 MNHNS and CDR2 SASEGT. Trimming left V 7 bases short and J 9 bases short, with 12 bases between.